This T cell receptor beta chain was sequenced for a study of blood T cell repertoires in COVID-19. In the study overall: COVID-19 samples, acute and convalescent, were from the United States, Italy and Spain.

CDR3 length: 18 amino acids. The germline CDR1 and CDR2 sequences are LGHNA and YSLEER. Trimming stripped 0 bases from V and 0 bases from J, with 12 bases between. In the source study's methods: Cell counts per sample came from amplifying reference gene primers. Sequencing used immunoSEQ multiplex PCR; TCRdb keeps in-frame clones, though not all of them. That table supplies the V and J calls and clone size; D and trimming were determined from the DNA. The sample gives about 170,000 clones, 82% of which show up once; 8% to 9.5% is in the top ten. The clonotype comes from a woman in her seventies with acute or convalescent COVID-19. This chain joins TRBV4-3 and TRBJ1-6; unclear D gene. Sequencing was performed on peripheral blood. The CDR3 DNA sequence: TGCGCCAGCAGCCAAGATATGTCCAAGAGCTCCTATAATTCACCCCTCCACTTT. Encoded protein: CASSQDMSKSSYNSPLHF.